This T cell receptor (beta chain) was identified during a study of blood T cell repertoires in COVID-19. Study in general: The United States, Italy and Spain were the sources of the acute and convalescent COVID-19 samples. PBMCs, B-cell-depleted T cells, or T cells were the source of the cDNA or gDNA that made up the material.

This clone was recorded a few times. Repertoires were generated with immunoSEQ multiplex PCR, while TCRdb's copy carries only in-frame clones and drops some. The profile covers about 39,000 clones, with around 83% appearing a single time and roughly three fifths taken by the ten largest. This CDR3 spans 15 amino acids. Unmatched junction bases numbered 9, after V lost 7 bases and J lost 4 bases. Germline CDR1 is SNHLY and CDR2 is FYNNEI. The sample consisted of peripheral blood. V is TRBV2 and J is TRBJ1-4; 7 positions match TRBD1. The TCR was taken from a man aged 70 or older with acute or convalescent COVID-19. CDR3 sequence (DNA): TGTGCCAGCATCCTCCTGGACAGGATTAATGAAAAACTGTTTTTT. As protein: CASILLDRINEKLFF.